This entry concerns a single T cell receptor beta chain. The entry originates in a study of shared clonotypes between healthy human individuals. Some clones are missing from TCRdb's copy, which holds only in-frame ones; the method was immunoSEQ multiplex PCR. The table records millions of clones, roughly nine tenths of them present only once. V lost 3 bases and J 5 bases, leaving 20 bases between the germline ends. The CDR3 loop spans 16 amino acids. The germline V gene has CDR1 SGDLS and CDR2 YYNGEE. The clonotype originates from a young man in good health. The chain is built from TRBV9 and TRBJ2-5, with D perhaps assigned TRBD1 or TRBD2 (5 bases each). Source material: naive CD4+ T cells sorted from blood. Subset noted: CD45RA+ positively selected. This CDR3 is CASSGEGRRLWETQYF. The CDR3 coding sequence is TGTGCCAGCAGCGGCGAGGGGCGGCGGCTTTGGGAGACCCAGTACTTC.